What follows are 20 T cell receptor beta chains derived from one specimen sequenced in a study of CD8 T cells in ankylosing spondylitis. From the 5' RACE reads, TCRdb called clonotypes with MiXCR, one entry per CDR3 protein. The sample holds about 300,000 distinct CDR3 sequences, more than 9% seen once. Material: blood, either unsorted or a sorted T cell fraction (not recorded which). Receptors originate from a female donor with ankylosing spondylitis or in good health (not recorded which).

In its sample, this clonotype was seen a few times. The genes are TRBV27 and TRBJ1-5; D is undetermined. The germline CDR1 and CDR2 sequences are MNHEY and SMNVEV (reference sequence). Deletions cut 2 bases from V and 0 bases from J, with 8 bases between. The CDR3 contains 15 residues. As DNA, the CDR3 is TGTGCCAGCAGTTTAAGGCAGTATAGCAATCAGCCCCAGCATTTT. It yields the protein CASSLRQYSNQPQHF.

The J gene is TRBJ2-5, the V gene TRBV14, with D tentatively TRBD1 (5 bases). V was cut by 0 bases and J by 5 bases, with 10 bases left in between. The germline V gene has CDR1 SGHDN and CDR2 FVKESK. CDR3 length equals 14 residues. DNA of the CDR3: TGTGCCAGCAGCCAAGATCAGGGATCCGAGACCCAGTACTTC. Amino acid sequence: CASSQDQGSETQYF.

This clonotype was seen a handful of times. The chain uses TRBV9 and TRBJ1-1; 9 bases are a match to TRBD1. The CDR3 has 17 residues. Germline CDR1 reads SGDLS; CDR2 reads YYNGEE. The J segment lost 3 bases and the V segment lost 4 bases, leaving 13 bases of the junction unmatched. The CDR3 nucleotides are TGTGCCAGCAGCTTACACACCGGGACAGGGTCTTACACTGAAGCTTTCTTT. It is translated as CASSLHTGTGSYTEAFF.

The genes are TRBV15 and TRBJ1-2; D is undetermined. Trimming cost V 1 base and J 8 bases, with 11 bases left between them. Germline values: CDR1 LNHNV, CDR2 YYDKDF (reference sequence). This CDR3 region has 13 residues. CDR3 in DNA: TGTGCCACCAGCAGAGGGGGTTCTATGGGCTACACCTTC. Encoded protein: CATSRGGSMGYTF.

V and J are TRBV28 and TRBJ1-2; D is unresolved. Germline-derived CDR1 and CDR2 are MDHEN and SYDVKM. Trimming left V 7 bases short and J 8 bases short, with 14 bases between. This CDR3 comprises 12 residues. CDR3 loop: CASKSYSGGYTF. CDR3 bases: TGTGCCAGCAAGAGCTATTCGGGGGGCTACACCTTC.

This clonotype was detected ten times or more. V usage is TRBV11-2 and J usage is TRBJ2-2, with TRBD2 matching 7 bases. CDR3 size: 14 residues. After removal of 5 bases from V and 7 bases from J, the junction contained 7 bases not matched to a gene. The germline gives CDR1 SGHAT, CDR2 FQNNGV. CDR3 in amino acids: CASSAGVRNGELFF. The CDR3 region has the DNA TGTGCCAGCAGCGCGGGAGTCCGGAACGGGGAGCTGTTTTTT.

This clonotype has at least ten counts. V is TRBV5-1 and J is TRBJ1-1; weak D call: TRBD1 (6 bases). Germline V gives CDR1 SGHRS, CDR2 YFSETQ. Trimming pared 4 bases from V and 3 bases from J, leaving 16 bases between. There are 15 residues in the CDR3. The CDR3 nucleotides read TGCGCCAGCAGCGCGCTGACAGGAGAGGACACTGAAGCTTTCTTT. Residues: CASSALTGEDTEAFF.

This clonotype was found a few times. V is TRBV20-1 and J is TRBJ2-3, with 9 bases lining up with TRBD2. J lost 0 bases, V lost 2 bases, and 6 bases had no gene match. CDR1 DFQATT and CDR2 SNEGSKA come from the germline V gene (reference sequence). The CDR3 spans 16 residues. CDR3 in DNA: TGCAGTGCTAGAAAACCCCTAGCGGGGAGCACAGATACGCAGTATTTT. Amino acid sequence: CSARKPLAGSTDTQYF.

This clonotype was counted between two and nine times. The rearrangement links TRBV7-2 to TRBJ2-1; TRBD2 matches 7 bases. Looked up from germline, CDR1 is SGHTA and CDR2 is FQGNSA. The ends lost 7 bases at V and 5 bases at J; junction bases unmatched: 14. This CDR3 has 16 amino acids. The CDR3 DNA is TGTGCCAGCACCCGGGAGGCAGCGGGTTTAGACAATGAGCAGTTCTTC. Its protein is CASTREAAGLDNEQFF.

Many counts were recorded for this clonotype. The rearrangement links TRBV2 to TRBJ1-1; no clear D gene. Germline values: CDR1 SNHLY, CDR2 FYNNEI. The CDR3 contains 13 residues. V shed 5 bases and J shed 1 base, with 8 bases lying between them. The DNA for the CDR3 is TGTGCCAGCAGTAAGATTAAGAACACTGAAGCTTTCTTT. It encodes CASSKIKNTEAFF.

This clonotype came up many times. The CDR3 loop reads CASPEDRVEQYF. CDR3 coding DNA: TGTGCCAGCCCAGAGGACAGGGTCGAGCAGTACTTC. This rearrangement joins TRBV12-3 or TRBV12-4 to TRBJ2-7, with 8 bases aligning to TRBD1. This CDR3 has 12 residues. Germline trimming cut 8 bases from V and 6 bases from J; bases unmatched to any gene: 6.

This clonotype was counted at least ten times. The rearrangement uses TRBV5-5 and TRBJ2-1; D gene ambiguous. This CDR3 comprises 14 residues. Germline V CDR1 and CDR2: SGHKS, YYEKEE (reference sequence). V lost 2 bases and J lost 2, with 8 bases in between. This chain's CDR3 is CASSLDGTYNEQFF. The CDR3 region has the DNA TGTGCCAGCAGCTTAGACGGAACCTACAATGAGCAGTTCTTC.

This clonotype showed up many times. This chain connects TRBV20-1 to TRBJ2-6; a weak D match, TRBD1 (5 bases). This CDR3 has 15 amino acids. Germline V CDR1 and CDR2: DFQATT, SNEGSKA (reference sequence). V lost 4 bases and J lost 1, with 11 bases in between. The CDR3 sequence is CSATSGLSGANVLTF. CDR3 bases: TGCAGTGCTACATCAGGGTTGTCTGGGGCCAACGTCCTGACTTTC.

Ten or more counts support this clonotype. The gene calls are TRBV7-2 and TRBJ2-3; D not resolved. This CDR3 region has 15 residues. The germline V gene encodes CDR1 SGHTA and CDR2 FQGNSA. V was pared by 1 base and J by 2 bases, with 10 bases between. DNA of the CDR3: TGTGCCAGCAGCTTAGAGAGGTTAACCACAGATACGCAGTATTTT. It yields the protein CASSLERLTTDTQYF.

The chain links TRBV7-6 to TRBJ2-1; TRBD1 matches 9 bases. Trimming at V came to 5 bases and at J to 2 bases, leaving 4 bases not matched to a gene. This CDR3 is 15 amino acids long. Germline CDR1 is SGHVS and CDR2 is FNYEAQ. The CDR3 spells CASSLGTGPYNEQFF. CDR3 nucleotide sequence: TGTGCCAGCAGCCTCGGGACAGGGCCCTACAATGAGCAGTTCTTC.

This clonotype appeared many times. The chain is built from TRBV7-9 and TRBJ2-2; weak D call: TRBD2 (5 bases). Looked up from germline, CDR1 is SEHNR and CDR2 is FQNEAQ (reference sequence). CDR3 length: 16 residues. Trimming left V 1 base short and J 1 base short, with 10 bases between. The CDR3 spells CASSLVERWNTGELFF. CDR3 nucleotide sequence: TGTGCCAGCAGCTTAGTGGAGCGGTGGAACACCGGGGAGCTGTTTTTT.

At least ten counts were recorded for this clonotype. This CDR3 is CASSQDRRFSGNTIYF. In DNA form, the CDR3 reads TGTGCCAGCAGCCAAGATCGCAGGTTCTCTGGAAACACCATATATTTT. V usage is TRBV4-2 and J usage is TRBJ1-3; D is ambiguous. V shed 0 bases and J shed 0 bases, with 9 bases lying between them. CDR1 and CDR2 (germline): LGHNA, YNFKEQ. The CDR3 has 16 residues.

The sample holds many counts of this clonotype. The chain carries TRBV5-1 and TRBJ2-3; 7 bases agree with TRBD1. This CDR3 has 14 amino acids. In germline, CDR1 is SGHRS, CDR2 YFSETQ. The trim removed 0 bases at V and 5 bases at J, leaving 3 bases unmatched. The DNA of the CDR3 is TGCGCCAGCAGCTTGGAGGGGGCACAAGATACGCAGTATTTT. This gives the protein CASSLEGAQDTQYF.

This clonotype has more than one count but fewer than ten. The chain couples TRBV20-1 to TRBJ2-3; a weak D match, TRBD1 (5 bases). There are 13 residues in the CDR3. The germline gives CDR1 DFQATT, CDR2 SNEGSKA (reference sequence). Deletions cut 6 bases from V and 4 bases from J, with 14 bases between. CDR3 loop: CSAIPGAADTQYF. The CDR3 DNA reads TGCAGTGCCATTCCTGGGGCCGCAGATACGCAGTATTTT.

This clonotype was seen a few times. The chain links TRBV25-1 to TRBJ2-7, with TRBD1 identical over 9 bases. This CDR3 spans 15 amino acids. Trimming cost V 6 bases and J 3 bases; bases outside gene matches: 9. From germline, CDR1 is MGHDK and CDR2 SYGVNS. The CDR3 is CASSGEDRGSYEQYF. CDR3 in DNA: TGTGCCAGCAGCGGGGAGGACAGGGGAAGCTACGAGCAGTACTTC.